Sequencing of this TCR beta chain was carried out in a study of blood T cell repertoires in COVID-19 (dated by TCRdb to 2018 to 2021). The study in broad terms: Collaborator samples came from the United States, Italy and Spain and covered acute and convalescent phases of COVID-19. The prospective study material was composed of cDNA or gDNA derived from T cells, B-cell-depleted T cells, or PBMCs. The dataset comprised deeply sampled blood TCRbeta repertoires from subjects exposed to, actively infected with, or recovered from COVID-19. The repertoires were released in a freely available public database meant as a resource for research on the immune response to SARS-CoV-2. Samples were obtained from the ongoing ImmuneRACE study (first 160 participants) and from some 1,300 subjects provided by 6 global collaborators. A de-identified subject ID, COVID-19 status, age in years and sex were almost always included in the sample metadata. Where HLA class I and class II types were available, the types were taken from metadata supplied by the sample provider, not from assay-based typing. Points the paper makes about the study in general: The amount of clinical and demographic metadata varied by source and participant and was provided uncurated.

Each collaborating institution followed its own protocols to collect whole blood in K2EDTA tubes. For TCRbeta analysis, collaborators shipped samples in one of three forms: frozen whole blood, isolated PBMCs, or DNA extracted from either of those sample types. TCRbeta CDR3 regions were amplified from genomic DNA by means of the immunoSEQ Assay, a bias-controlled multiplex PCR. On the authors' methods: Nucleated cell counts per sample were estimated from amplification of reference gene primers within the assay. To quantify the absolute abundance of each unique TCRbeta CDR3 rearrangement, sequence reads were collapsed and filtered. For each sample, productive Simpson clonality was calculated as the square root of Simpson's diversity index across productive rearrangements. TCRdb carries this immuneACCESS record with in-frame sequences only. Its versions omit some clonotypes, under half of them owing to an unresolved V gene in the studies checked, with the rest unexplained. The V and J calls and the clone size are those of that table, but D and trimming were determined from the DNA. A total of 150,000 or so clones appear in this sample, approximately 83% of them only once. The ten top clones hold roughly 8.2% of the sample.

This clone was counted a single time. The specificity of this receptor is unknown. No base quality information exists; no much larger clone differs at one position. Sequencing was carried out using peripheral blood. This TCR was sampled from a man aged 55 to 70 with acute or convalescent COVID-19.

CDR3 loop: CASSPGQSNNEQFF. The nucleotides read TGTGCCAGCAGCCCGGGACAGTCCAACAATGAGCAGTTCTTC. The rearrangement combines TRBV7-3 with TRBJ2-1; the junction holds 7 bases that match TRBD1. After removal of 5 bases from V and 5 bases from J, the junction retains 6 bases not matched to a gene. CDR1 SGHTA and CDR2 FQGTGA are derived from the germline V gene. There are 14 amino acids in the CDR3, from cysteine to phenylalanine inclusive. Of the read, only the CDR3 DNA is kept; its 42 bases are in frame from base 1.